A selection of T cell receptor beta chains follows, all from one sample in a study of monozygotic twins with inflammatory bowel disease. TCRdb re-called the 5' RACE reads and gives one entry per CDR3 protein, without DNA. This listing includes some 330,000 distinct CDR3 sequences. Material for sequencing was blood. All receptors derive from a human donor with ulcerative colitis or Crohn's disease, or a healthy co-twin of an affected twin (not recorded which). Each CDR3 is given with its conserved first and last residue.

j_call	v_call	cdr3_aa
TRBJ2-1	TRBV20-1	CSARWPPRGDEQFF
TRBJ2-2	TRBV19	CASNRQGRERELFF
TRBJ2-6	TRBV12-3/TRBV12-4	CASSSQGSGTGANVLTF
TRBJ2-1	TRBV7-2	CASSFIVVRGRNNEQFF
TRBJ1-5	TRBV12-3/TRBV12-4	CASSFLGGRGQPQHF
TRBJ2-2	TRBV5-4	CASSPGLAGSGELFF
TRBJ2-7	TRBV29-1	CSVGQGAKEQYF
TRBJ2-2	TRBV3-1	CASSLAINTGELFF
TRBJ2-7	TRBV5-1	CASSLDSAYEQYF
TRBJ2-1	TRBV5-1	CASRESGPYNEQFF
TRBJ2-7	TRBV5-1	CASSLPGVSYEQYF
TRBJ2-1	TRBV19	CASSITSGSVSQFF
TRBJ2-2	TRBV7-2	CASSFTMNTGELFF
TRBJ2-7	TRBV7-6	CASSLYLTDYEQYF
TRBJ2-7	TRBV7-2	CASSSGTAYERYF
TRBJ2-3	TRBV2	CASSEDLRDTQYF
TRBJ2-7	TRBV7-2	CASSLASGQYEQYF
TRBJ2-7	TRBV28	CASISGGGVKQYF
TRBJ2-6	TRBV19	CASSTGQGVARANVLTF
TRBJ2-2	TRBV5-6	CASRRLAGTGELFF
TRBJ1-5	TRBV7-2	CASSLGSTSNQPQHF
TRBJ2-3	TRBV7-2	CASSSDRGTDTQYF
TRBJ1-2	TRBV6-5	CASSYSSLYGYTF
TRBJ1-1	TRBV12-3/TRBV12-4	CASRQRAAGNTEAFF
TRBJ2-3	TRBV6-5	CASSSSPQDNTDTQYF
TRBJ1-1	TRBV16	CASSHGPEAFF
TRBJ2-1	TRBV4-3	CASSQDFEQFF
TRBJ2-7	TRBV12-3/TRBV12-4	CASSFSIGTGEDEQYF
TRBJ1-1	TRBV15	CATSRGLSTGEAFF
TRBJ1-4	TRBV7-9	CASSLVSDRSEKLFF
TRBJ2-7	TRBV27	CASSFRVNGPYEQYF
TRBJ2-1	TRBV7-2	CASSLGGRGGRYEQFF
TRBJ1-5	TRBV6-2/TRBV6-3	CATEDGGSNQPQHF
TRBJ2-1	TRBV5-1	CASSLGGSSYNEQFF
TRBJ2-1	TRBV5-1	CASSSLDGSSYNEQFF